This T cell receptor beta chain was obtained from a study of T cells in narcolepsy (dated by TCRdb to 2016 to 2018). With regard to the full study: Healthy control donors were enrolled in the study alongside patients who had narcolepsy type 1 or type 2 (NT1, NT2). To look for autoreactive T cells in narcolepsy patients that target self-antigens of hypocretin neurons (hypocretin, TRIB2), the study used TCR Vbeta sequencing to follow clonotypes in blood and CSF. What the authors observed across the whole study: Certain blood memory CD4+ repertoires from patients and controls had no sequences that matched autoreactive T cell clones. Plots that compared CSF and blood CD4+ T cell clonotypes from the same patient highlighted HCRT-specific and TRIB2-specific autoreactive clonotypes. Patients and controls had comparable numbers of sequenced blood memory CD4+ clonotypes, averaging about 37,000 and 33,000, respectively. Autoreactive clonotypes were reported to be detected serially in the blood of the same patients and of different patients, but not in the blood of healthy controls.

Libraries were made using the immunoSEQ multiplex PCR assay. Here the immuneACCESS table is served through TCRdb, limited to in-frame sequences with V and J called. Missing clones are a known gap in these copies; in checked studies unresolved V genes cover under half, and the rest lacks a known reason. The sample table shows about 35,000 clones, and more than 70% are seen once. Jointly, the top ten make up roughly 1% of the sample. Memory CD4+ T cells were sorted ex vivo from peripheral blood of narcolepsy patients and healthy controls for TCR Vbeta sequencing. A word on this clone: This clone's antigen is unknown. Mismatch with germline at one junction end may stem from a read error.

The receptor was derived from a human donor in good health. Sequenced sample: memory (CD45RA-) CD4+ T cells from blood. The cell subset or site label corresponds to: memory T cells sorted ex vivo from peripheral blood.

The CDR3 region reads CASSAGLAENEQLF. The sequence in DNA is TGTGCCAGCAGCGCAGGACTAGCCGAGAATGAGCAGCTCTTC. The chain employs TRBV2 and TRBJ2-1, with 8 junctional bases fitting TRBD2. The germline V gene yields SNHLY for CDR1 and FYNNEI for CDR2. The CDR3 runs 14 amino acids, cysteine and phenylalanine included. This entry keeps only the CDR3 DNA: 42 bases, framed from base 1.